These T cell receptor beta chains were read from a single sample in a study of preoperative IRX-2 immunotherapy in early breast cancer. TCRdb's table, derived via immunoSEQ multiplex PCR, lists solely in-frame clones and lacks some. This sample has roughly 34,000 clones, with roughly nine tenths found just once. The sequenced sample was tumor tissue, obtained after IRX-2 immunotherapy. The source is a human donor with breast cancer. Each CDR3 is given with its conserved first and last residue. A D gene is named only where the DNA matches it firmly. Not all rows give a size; the values are once, few, many and, for expanded clones, a class.

J,D,V,size,DNA,CDR3
TRBJ1-2,-,TRBV19,-,TGTGCCAGTAGTCGCGGACCCATTTTCTATGGCTACACCTTC,CASSRGPIFYGYTF
TRBJ1-5,-,TRBV19,-,TGTGCCAGTAGTATGGACAGTCGGGCACAGCCCCAGCATTTT,CASSMDSRAQPQHF
TRBJ2-1,TRBD2,TRBV7-6,-,TGTGCCAGCAGCTTGGGTTCACTAGCGGGCCCCGCAAATGAGCAGTTCTTC,CASSLGSLAGPANEQFF
TRBJ2-3,-,TRBV29-1,once,TGCAGCGTTGAAGAAGTCGGGTTGGCGCAGTATTTT,CSVEEVGLAQYF
TRBJ2-1,-,TRBV29-1,-,TGCAGCGTTAAGGCGGCAGCTCCTAATGAGCAGTTCTTC,CSVKAAAPNEQFF
TRBJ2-1,-,TRBV7-7,-,TGTGCCAGCAGCCAAAGCGGAGGACCGTACAATGAGCAGTTCTTC,CASSQSGGPYNEQFF
TRBJ1-1,-,TRBV5-1,-,TGCGCCAGCAGCTTGGGTCTGGGGGCACCGAACACTGAAGCTTTCTTT,CASSLGLGAPNTEAFF
TRBJ1-1,TRBD1,TRBV29-1,-,TGCAGCGTTGAAGTCGAGACAGGGCCTGAAGCTTTCTTT,CSVEVETGPEAFF
TRBJ1-1,TRBD1,TRBV6-8,few,TGTGCCAGCAGTTCAACAGGGGGAGGCACTGAAGCTTTCTTT,CASSSTGGGTEAFF
TRBJ2-1,-,TRBV2,-,TGTGCCAGCAGTGAAGGTCTAGGGGGAGTCTACAATGAGCAGTTCTTC,CASSEGLGGVYNEQFF
TRBJ1-2,-,TRBV6-8,few,TGTGCCAGCAGTTACTCGGGGAGTGATTTGCGCTACACCTTC,CASSYSGSDLRYTF
TRBJ1-5,TRBD1,TRBV11-3,-,TGTGCCAGCAGCCCAGGACAGGGCGGCAATCAGCCCCAGCATTTT,CASSPGQGGNQPQHF
TRBJ2-5,-,TRBV7-2,-,TGTGCCAGCAGCCCCTCTGGGGGAGTCGCAGAGACCCAGTACTTC,CASSPSGGVAETQYF
TRBJ2-1,-,TRBV6-8,-,TGTGCCAGCAGTTACCCCCACGGGACCTACAATGAGCAGTTCTTC,CASSYPHGTYNEQFF
TRBJ2-2,-,TRBV30,-,TGTGCCTGGAGTGTACCGCGTTTTTACGACGGGGAGCTGTTTTTT,CAWSVPRFYDGELFF
TRBJ1-3,TRBD1,TRBV5-1,-,TGCGCCAGCAGCTTGCGGGTAGGGGGCGAGTCTGGAAACACCATATATTTT,CASSLRVGGESGNTIYF
TRBJ1-2,TRBD1,TRBV27,-,TGTGCCAGCAGAGAAGCCGGCCTCCGGGACAGGGGAGATGGCTACACCTTC,CASREAGLRDRGDGYTF
TRBJ2-1,-,TRBV6-8,once,TGTGCCAGCAGCCTCCGGAAAGGGTACAATGAGCAGTTCTTC,CASSLRKGYNEQFF
TRBJ1-2,-,TRBV10-2,-,TGCGCCAGCAGTGGGGGATCGGACTATGGCTACACCTTC,CASSGGSDYGYTF
TRBJ2-7,-,TRBV12-5,-,TGTGCTAGTGGTTTGCCCAACTCCTACGAGCAGTACTTC,CASGLPNSYEQYF
TRBJ2-1,TRBD2,TRBV11-3,-,TGTGCCAGCAGAAAGGGTAGCGGGGGAGACAATGAGCAGTTCTTC,CASRKGSGGDNEQFF
TRBJ1-3,-,TRBV19,-,TGTGCCAGTAGTATAGATGGGAGATGGACCACGTCGGCCTCTGGAAACACCATATATTTT,CASSIDGRWTTSASGNTIYF
TRBJ2-5,TRBD1,TRBV11-3,-,TGTGCCAGCAGCTCGGGACAGGCGTATCAAGAGACCCAGTACTTC,CASSSGQAYQETQYF
TRBJ2-1,-,TRBV18,-,TGTGCCAGCTCACCTACCGGGAATGAGCAGTTCTTC,CASSPTGNEQFF
TRBJ2-3,TRBD2,TRBV11-3,few,TGTGCCAGCAGCTTAAGGAGCGGGGAATGGGTGACAGATACGCAGTATTTT,CASSLRSGEWVTDTQYF
TRBJ2-3,TRBD2,TRBV5-1,-,TGCGCCAGCAGTGGAAGCGGGAGTACCGCAGATACGCAGTATTTT,CASSGSGSTADTQYF
TRBJ1-1,-,TRBV19,once,TGTGCCAGTAGTTCGATCTGGAACACTGAAGCTTTCTTT,CASSSIWNTEAFF
TRBJ1-3,-,TRBV30,-,TGTGCCTGGAGTCAAGGGGCTGTTGGAAACACCATATATTTT,CAWSQGAVGNTIYF
TRBJ2-3,-,TRBV5-1,-,TGCGCCAGCAGGGGAACGATCTCCGCAGATACGCAGTATTTT,CASRGTISADTQYF
TRBJ1-2,-,TRBV5-1,once,TGCGCCAGCAGCTTGGTCGACGTAACGGAGTATGGCTACACCTTC,CASSLVDVTEYGYTF
TRBJ1-4,-,TRBV6-8,-,TGTGCCAGCAGTTACTCCGGGGGTCACGGTGAAAAACTGTTTTTT,CASSYSGGHGEKLFF
TRBJ1-6,-,TRBV12-5,-,TGTGCTAGTGGTCCCGACAGGACCCATAATTCACCCCTCCACTTT,CASGPDRTHNSPLHF
TRBJ2-1,-,TRBV5-1,once,TGCGCCAGCAGCTTGGTCAGGCAGTACAATGAGCAGTTCTTC,CASSLVRQYNEQFF
TRBJ1-4,TRBD1,TRBV15,-,TGTGCCACCAGCGCGCGCTCCGGGACAGGGGGCCGGGAAAAACTGTTTTTT,CATSARSGTGGREKLFF